A single sample is the source of the 5 T cell receptor beta chains below, sequenced in a study of blood T cell repertoires in COVID-19 (dated by TCRdb to about 2020). Receptor amplification or capture employed the immunoSEQ multiplex PCR assay. Drawn from immuneACCESS, this table holds only the in-frame rearrangements with V and J called that TCRdb kept. Clones are partly lost; checked studies trace under half to an unresolved V gene and leave the rest unexplained. The sample table holds 95,000 to 150,000 clones, of which 70% to 85% were seen once. Roughly 0.86% of the sample is in the top ten clones. Sequenced material: peripheral blood. Source of these receptors: a human donor with acute or convalescent COVID-19. The donor label of this sample is uncertain.

The V and J genes are TRBV28 and TRBJ1-2; a weak D match, TRBD1 (5 bases). Trimming removed 0 bases at V and 6 bases at J, with 14 bases between. The CDR3 sequence is 15 residues long. The V gene's germline CDR1 is MDHEN and CDR2 SYDVKM. CDR3 sequence reads: CASSLWGRARDGYTF. CDR3 in DNA: TGTGCCAGCAGTTTATGGGGCAGGGCCCGGGATGGCTACACCTTC.

The CDR3 is CASSNRDRGYGYTF. In DNA, the CDR3 is TGTGCCAGCAGCAACCGGGACAGGGGCTATGGCTACACCTTC. The chain recombines TRBV5-6 with TRBJ1-2; TRBD1 matches 10 bases. The CDR3 loop spans 14 amino acids. V trimming: 4 bases; J trimming: 4 bases; junction bases outside the gene matches: 4. Germline lookup yields CDR1 SGHDT and CDR2 YYEEEE.

CDR3 bases: TGTGCCAGCAGTTATAGCGGGAGAAACACCGGGGAGCTGTTTTTT. As protein: CASSYSGRNTGELFF. This chain connects TRBV27 to TRBJ2-2, with 9 bases identical to TRBD2. The J segment lost 2 bases and the V segment lost 4 bases, leaving 2 bases of the junction unmatched. CDR3 length: 15 residues. Germline V gene sequence: CDR1 MNHEY, CDR2 SMNVEV (reference sequence).

This rearrangement joins TRBV7-3 to TRBJ2-5; TRBD1 is a possible D gene (6 bases). Trimming took 5 bases from V and 2 from J, leaving 15 bases between them. CDR1 is SGHTA and CDR2 is FQGTGA in the germline V gene. This CDR3 has 15 residues. CDR3 sequence (DNA): TGTGCCAGCAGCCTCGCGAGGGGGTCACAAGAGACCCAGTACTTC. Protein product: CASSLARGSQETQYF.

The chain recombines TRBV25-1 with TRBJ2-3; TRBD2 matches at 11 bases. This CDR3 contains 15 residues. Germline V gene lookup returns CDR1 MGHDK and CDR2 SYGVNS. The junction had 6 bases not matched to a gene; V was cut back by 8 bases and J by 2 bases. CDR3 in DNA: TGTGCCAGCGGGCCTAGCGGGGGGCCCACAGATACGCAGTATTTT. This translates into CASGPSGGPTDTQYF.